This T cell receptor (beta chain) came from a study of blood T cell repertoires in COVID-19. The CDR3 length is 14 residues. The germline V gene has CDR1 SNHLY and CDR2 FYNNEI. The germline V and J ends were trimmed by 4 bases and 2 bases, with 11 bases remaining between them. Repertoires were generated with immunoSEQ multiplex PCR, while TCRdb's copy carries only in-frame clones and drops some. Of some 130,000 clones listed, just under 85% are singletons. The J gene is TRBJ1-2, the V gene TRBV2, with D tentatively TRBD1 (6 bases). What was sequenced was peripheral blood. The clonotype was recovered from a woman aged 50 to 60 with acute or convalescent COVID-19. CDR3 nucleotide sequence: TGTGCCAGCAGTGGGACAGCGGAGAACTATGGCTACACCTTC. Translated, it gives CASSGTAENYGYTF.